This T cell receptor (beta chain) was retrieved from a study of human T cells and chemical hapten exposure. The overall study: Patients, mostly women, had alopecia areata, alopecia totalis or alopecia universalis.

The time point: patch test 3, about 24 weeks after DPC sensitization. The sample's treatment: therapeutic diphenylcyclopropenone sensitization with weekly scalp DPC. Unfractionated whole blood was the source of the extracted total RNA. Turning to this clonotype: Antigen unknown.

TCRdb recomputed calls from the RACE reads with MiXCR, one row per CDR3 protein. The sample lists some 39,000 distinct CDR3 sequences; 8% to 10% were seen once. Study results and limitations: Correlating positively with patch test score were the PT1 expanded TCR counts.

Material: whole blood, obtained in connection with sensitization to the hapten diphenylcyclopropenone (DPC). This receptor was obtained from a man in his fifties with alopecia areata. Some clones in this sample may be carry-over from other donors' samples.

The CDR3 reads CASSRLAGAADTQYF. The CDR3, as DNA: TGTGCCAGCAGTCGACTAGCGGGAGCGGCAGATACGCAGTATTTT. The chain carries TRBV6-6 and TRBJ2-3; 12 bases fit TRBD2. CDR3 length equals 15 residues. Germline CDR1 MNHNY, CDR2 SVGAGI (reference sequence). J gave up 4 bases and V 5 bases, and 4 bases lay outside the gene matches.